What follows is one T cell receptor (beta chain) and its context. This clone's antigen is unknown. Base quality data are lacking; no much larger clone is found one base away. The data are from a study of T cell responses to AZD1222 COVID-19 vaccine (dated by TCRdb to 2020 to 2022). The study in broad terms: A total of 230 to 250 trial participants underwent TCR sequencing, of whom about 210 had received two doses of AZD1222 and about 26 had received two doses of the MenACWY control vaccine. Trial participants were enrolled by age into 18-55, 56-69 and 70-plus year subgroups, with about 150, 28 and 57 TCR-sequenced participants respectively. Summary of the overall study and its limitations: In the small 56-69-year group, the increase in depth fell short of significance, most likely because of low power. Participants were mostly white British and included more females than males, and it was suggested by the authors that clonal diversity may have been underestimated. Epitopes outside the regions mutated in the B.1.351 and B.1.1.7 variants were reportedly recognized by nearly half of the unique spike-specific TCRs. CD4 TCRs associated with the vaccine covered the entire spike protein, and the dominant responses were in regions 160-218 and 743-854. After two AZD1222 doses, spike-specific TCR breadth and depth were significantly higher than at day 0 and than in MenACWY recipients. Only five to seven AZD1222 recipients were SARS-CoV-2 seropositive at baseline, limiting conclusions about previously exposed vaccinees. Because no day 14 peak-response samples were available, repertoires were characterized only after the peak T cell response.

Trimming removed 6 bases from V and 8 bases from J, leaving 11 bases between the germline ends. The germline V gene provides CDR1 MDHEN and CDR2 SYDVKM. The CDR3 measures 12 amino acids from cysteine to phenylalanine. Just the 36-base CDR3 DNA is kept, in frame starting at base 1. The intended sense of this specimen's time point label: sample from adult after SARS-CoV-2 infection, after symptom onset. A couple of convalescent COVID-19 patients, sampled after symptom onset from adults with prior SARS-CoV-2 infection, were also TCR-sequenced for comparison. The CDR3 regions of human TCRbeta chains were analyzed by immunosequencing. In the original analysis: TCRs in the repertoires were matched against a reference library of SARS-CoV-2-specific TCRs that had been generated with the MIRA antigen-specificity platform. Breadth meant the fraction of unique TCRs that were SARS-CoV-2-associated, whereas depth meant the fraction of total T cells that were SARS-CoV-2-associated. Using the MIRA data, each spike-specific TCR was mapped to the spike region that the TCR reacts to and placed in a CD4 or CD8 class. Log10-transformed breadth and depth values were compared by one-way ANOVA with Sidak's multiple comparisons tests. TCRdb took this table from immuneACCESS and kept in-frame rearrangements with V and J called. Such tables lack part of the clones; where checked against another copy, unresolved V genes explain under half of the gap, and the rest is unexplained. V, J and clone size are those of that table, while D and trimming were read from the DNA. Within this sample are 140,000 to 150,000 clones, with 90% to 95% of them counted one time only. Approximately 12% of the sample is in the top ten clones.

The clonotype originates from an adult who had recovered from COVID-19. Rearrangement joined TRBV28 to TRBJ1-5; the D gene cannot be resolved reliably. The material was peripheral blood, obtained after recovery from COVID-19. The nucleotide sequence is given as TGTGCCAGCAGCAAACTCCCCGAGCCCCAGCATTTT. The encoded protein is CASSKLPEPQHF.